This section outlines one TCR beta chain sequence together with its context. Its antigen is not known. This record comes from a study of cytomegalovirus exposure and HLA in healthy donors. Broader study findings: Accurate prediction of HLA-A and HLA-B alleles (for most subjects) was reportedly achieved from TCR beta sequences. In a later analysis, CMV-associated beta chains were mostly HLA-associated, it appeared. Links to common viral pathogens appeared, in a later analysis, for several of the most significant clusters.

The germline V gene encodes CDR1 LNHDA and CDR2 SQIVND (reference sequence). V was pared by 6 bases and J by 1 base, with 12 bases between. This CDR3 has 14 amino acids. Use of 60 Vbeta and 13 Jbeta primers characterized the PCR. As processed by the authors: Unique TCR beta chains totaled roughly 79 million in a later count, with around 11 million of them shared. Measured with immunoSEQ multiplex PCR; TCRdb has only the in-frame clones, and not every one. The DNA gave D and trimming, while V, J and clone size come from that table. Of fewer than 200,000 clones listed, approximately 81% are singletons. The clonotype comes from a male donor in good health and CMV-seronegative. The gene calls are TRBV19 and TRBJ1-1; weak D call: TRBD1 (5 bases). Sequenced material: PBMCs. Here the CDR3 reads CASRTGGGNTEAFF. The DNA for the CDR3 is TGTGCCAGTAGGACGGGGGGAGGGAACACTGAAGCTTTCTTT.